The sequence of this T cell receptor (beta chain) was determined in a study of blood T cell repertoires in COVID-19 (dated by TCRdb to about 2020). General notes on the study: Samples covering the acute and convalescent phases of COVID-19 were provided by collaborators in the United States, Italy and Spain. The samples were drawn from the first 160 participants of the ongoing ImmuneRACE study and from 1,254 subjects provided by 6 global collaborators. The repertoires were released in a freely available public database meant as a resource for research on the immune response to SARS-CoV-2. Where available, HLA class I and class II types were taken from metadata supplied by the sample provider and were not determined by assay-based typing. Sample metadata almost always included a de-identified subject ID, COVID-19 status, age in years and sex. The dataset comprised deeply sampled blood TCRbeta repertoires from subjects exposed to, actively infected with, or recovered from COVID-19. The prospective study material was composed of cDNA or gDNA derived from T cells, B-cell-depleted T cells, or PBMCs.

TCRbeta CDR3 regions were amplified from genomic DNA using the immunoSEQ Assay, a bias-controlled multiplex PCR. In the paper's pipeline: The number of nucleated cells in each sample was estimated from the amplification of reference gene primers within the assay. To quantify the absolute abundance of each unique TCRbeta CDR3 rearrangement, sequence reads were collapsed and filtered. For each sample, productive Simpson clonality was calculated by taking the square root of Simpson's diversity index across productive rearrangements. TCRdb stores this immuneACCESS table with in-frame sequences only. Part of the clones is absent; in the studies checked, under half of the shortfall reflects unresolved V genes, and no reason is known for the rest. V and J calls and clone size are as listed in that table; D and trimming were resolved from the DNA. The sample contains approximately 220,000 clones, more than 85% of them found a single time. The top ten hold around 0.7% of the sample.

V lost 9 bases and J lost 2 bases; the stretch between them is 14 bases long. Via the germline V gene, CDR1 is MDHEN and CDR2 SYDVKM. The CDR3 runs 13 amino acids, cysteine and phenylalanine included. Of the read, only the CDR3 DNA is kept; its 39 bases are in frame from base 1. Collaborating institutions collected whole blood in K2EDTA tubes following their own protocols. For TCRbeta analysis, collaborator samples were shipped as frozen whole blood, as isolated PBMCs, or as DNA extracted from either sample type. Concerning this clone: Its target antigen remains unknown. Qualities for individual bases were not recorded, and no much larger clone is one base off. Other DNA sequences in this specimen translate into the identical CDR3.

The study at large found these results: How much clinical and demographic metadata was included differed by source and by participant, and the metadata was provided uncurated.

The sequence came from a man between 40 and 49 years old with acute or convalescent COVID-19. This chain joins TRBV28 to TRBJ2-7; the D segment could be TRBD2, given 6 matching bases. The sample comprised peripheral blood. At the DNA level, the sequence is TGTGCCAGTTCCTCGGGACTCACCTACGAGCAGTACTTC. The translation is CASSSGLTYEQYF.